This T cell receptor (beta chain) was documented in a study of cytomegalovirus exposure and HLA in healthy donors. Regarding the study as a whole: The productive fraction for most TCR beta V segments was about 90% or about 30% in an earlier analysis.

V shed 4 bases and J 2 bases; nucleotides not matched to a gene: 4. Germline V gene data show CDR1 as SGHTA and CDR2 as FQGNSA. The CDR3 is made up of 15 amino acids. Nominally healthy donors provided the samples, though records likely missed some immune exposures. About this clone: Its antigen is unidentified.

The PCR had 60 Vbeta and 13 Jbeta primers. The repertoire was sequenced with immunoSEQ multiplex PCR; TCRdb's copy has only in-frame clones and lacks some. The sample contains about 170,000 clones, 85% of which appear only once. This TCR was recovered from a man aged 25-45 years in good health and CMV-seropositive. The rearrangement links TRBV7-2 to TRBJ2-1; 8 bases are a match to TRBD2. The sequenced material came from PBMCs. This chain's CDR3 is CASSSSGSTYNEQFF. For the CDR3, the DNA is TGTGCCAGCAGCTCAAGCGGGAGCACCTACAATGAGCAGTTCTTC.